This T cell receptor beta chain was recorded in a study of T cells in Graves' hyperthyroidism and ophthalmopathy. Researchers amplified the TCR beta CDR3 regions from RNA transcripts. The HTBI primer set drove a first-round RT-PCR of the TCR CDR3. TCRdb recomputed calls from the multiplex PCR reads with MiXCR, one row per CDR3 protein. The data show roughly 570,000 distinct CDR3 sequences, 46% seen once. Germline V CDR1 and CDR2: MNHEY, SVGAGI. V gave up 4 bases and J gave up 4 bases, with 12 bases separating them. This CDR3 region has 14 residues. This clonotype was seen once. The sequence was collected from an adult woman with Graves' disease, either hyperthyroidism or ophthalmopathy (not recorded which). The chain links TRBV6-5 to TRBJ2-3, with D possibly matching TRBD2 (5 bases). Material for sequencing was peripheral blood or thyroid tissue (not recorded which). In DNA form, the CDR3 reads TGTGCCAGCAGTTTAGTGCTAGCTGCAGATACGCAGTATTTT. Its protein product is CASSLVLAADTQYF.